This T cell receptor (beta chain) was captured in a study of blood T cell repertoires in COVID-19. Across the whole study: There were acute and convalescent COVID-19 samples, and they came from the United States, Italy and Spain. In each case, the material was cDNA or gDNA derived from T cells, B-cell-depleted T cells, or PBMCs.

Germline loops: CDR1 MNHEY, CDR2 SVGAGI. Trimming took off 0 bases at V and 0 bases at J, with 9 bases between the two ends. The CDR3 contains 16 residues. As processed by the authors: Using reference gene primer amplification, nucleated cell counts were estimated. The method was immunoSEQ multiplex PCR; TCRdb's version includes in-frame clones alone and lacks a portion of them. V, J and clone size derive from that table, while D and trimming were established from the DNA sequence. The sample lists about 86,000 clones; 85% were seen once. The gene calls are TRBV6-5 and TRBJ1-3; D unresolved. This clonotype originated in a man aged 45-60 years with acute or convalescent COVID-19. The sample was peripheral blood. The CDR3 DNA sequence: TGTGCCAGCAGTTACTCGTATGGGAGCTCTGGAAACACCATATATTTT. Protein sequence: CASSYSYGSSGNTIYF.